This T cell receptor (beta chain) originates from a study of Graves' ophthalmopathy and Graves' hyperthyroidism. RNA transcripts provided the template for amplifying TCR beta CDR3 regions. The workflow started with a first-round RT-PCR run with HTBI primers and then moved on to a second-round multiplex PCR. MiXCR was run by TCRdb on the multiplex PCR reads, yielding one entry per CDR3 protein. The sample carries about 740,000 distinct CDR3 sequences, 35% to 50% recorded once. Germline CDR1 is DFQATT and CDR2 is SNEGSKA (reference sequence). The CDR3 is 14 residues long. J lost 1 base, V lost 0 bases, and 1 base had no gene match.

The source of this sequence is an adult man with Graves' ophthalmopathy. The sample taken for sequencing was peripheral blood. The V gene is TRBV20-1, the J gene TRBJ2-7; TRBD1 aligns across 9 bases. This CDR3 reads CSAREQGASYEQYF. The CDR3 coding sequence is TGCAGTGCTAGAGAACAGGGGGCTTCCTACGAGCAGTACTTC.